The 20 T cell receptor beta chains below were found in one sample sequenced in a study of blood T cell repertoires in COVID-19. Libraries were prepared by immunoSEQ multiplex PCR; TCRdb keeps only in-frame clonotypes and omits some of them. The sample yields hundreds of thousands of clones, around 90% seen once. The specimen sequenced was peripheral blood. All receptors derive from a human donor in a cohort sampled during active COVID-19.

This chain uses TRBV7-8 with TRBJ2-7; TRBD1 agrees at 8 bases. The CDR3 is 16 amino acids. V trimming: 1 base; J trimming: 4 bases; junction bases outside the gene matches: 9. Germline V gene lookup returns CDR1 SGHVS and CDR2 FQNEAQ. This chain's CDR3 is CASSLGAGGIGYEQYF. CDR3 coding DNA: TGTGCCAGCAGCTTAGGGGCAGGGGGCATTGGGTACGAGCAGTACTTC.

Only a few counts were recorded for this clone. J is TRBJ1-2 and V is TRBV2; D gene unclear. From germline, CDR1 is SNHLY and CDR2 FYNNEI. The CDR3 runs 11 residues. V shed 5 bases and J shed 5 bases, with 6 bases lying between them. The CDR3 loop reads CASSNRYGYTF. For the CDR3, the DNA is TGTGCCAGCAGTAACCGGTATGGCTACACCTTC.

The chain links TRBV9 to TRBJ2-7; a possible D gene is TRBD1 (6 bases). The length of the CDR3 is 14 residues. Germline-derived CDR1 and CDR2 are SGDLS and YYNGEE. Trimming shortened V by 0 bases and J by 5 bases, and 12 bases separated the two germline ends. In nucleotides, the CDR3 is TGTGCCAGCAGCGTAGAATGGGCAGGGGACGAGCAGTACTTC. This codes for CASSVEWAGDEQYF. The variable domain in full, completed from reference TRBV9 and TRBJ2-7, reads DSGVTQTPKHLITATGQRVTLRCSPRSGDLSVYWYQQSLDQGLQFLIQYYNGEERAKGNILERFSAQQFPDLHSELNLSSLELGDSALYFCASSVEWAGDEQYFGPGTRLTVT.

V gene TRBV5-4 combines with J gene TRBJ2-7; 8 bases match TRBD1. The CDR3 runs to 14 residues. Trimming cost V 4 bases and J 4 bases; bases outside gene matches: 7. The germline V gene has CDR1 SGHNT and CDR2 YYREEE (reference sequence). The DNA of the CDR3 is TGTGCCAGCAGCCGGACAGGGTCGATGTACGAGCAGTACTTC. This translates into CASSRTGSMYEQYF.

CDR3 loop: CASSLATGYNEQFF. CDR3 bases: TGTGCCAGCAGCTTGGCGACAGGGTACAATGAGCAGTTCTTC. The V and J genes are TRBV5-6 and TRBJ2-1, with 7 bases that match TRBD1. The J segment lost 4 bases and the V segment lost 0 bases, leaving 1 base of the junction unmatched. Per germline, CDR1 SGHDT and CDR2 YYEEEE. The CDR3 spans 14 residues.

The gene calls are TRBV7-8 and TRBJ1-5, with D possibly matching TRBD1 (5 bases). Germline values: CDR1 SGHVS, CDR2 FQNEAQ. The CDR3 has 16 residues. V was pared by 4 bases and J by 6 bases, with 19 bases between. CDR3: CASSYGGGNRGQPQHF. The CDR3 DNA sequence: TGTGCCAGCAGCTATGGGGGAGGCAACAGAGGTCAGCCCCAGCATTTT.

The rearrangement uses TRBV3-1 (or the pseudogene TRBV3-2) and TRBJ2-7, with TRBD1 matching 7 bases. CDR1 LGHDT and CDR2 YNNKEL come from the germline V gene (reference sequence). With 4 bases clipped from V and 3 bases from J, the junction kept 12 bases outside the gene matches. The CDR3 is made up of 16 amino acids. CDR3 region: CASSPIRAGTVYEQYF. In nucleotides, the CDR3 is TGTGCCAGCAGCCCGATAAGAGCCGGGACAGTCTACGAGCAGTACTTC.

This clone was detected a few times. The chain recombines TRBV5-4 with TRBJ1-2; perhaps TRBD1 as D (5 bases). The CDR3 is 16 amino acids. With 3 bases removed from V and 4 bases from J, the gap between germline ends came to 19 bases. CDR1 is SGHNT, CDR2 YYREEE, per germline (reference sequence). CDR3 sequence (DNA): TGTGCCAGCAGCTCCTCTCGCCAGGGTCAAAGCTATGGCTACACCTTC. Translation gives CASSSSRQGQSYGYTF.

The chain employs TRBV5-1 and TRBJ2-7; TRBD2 agrees at 11 bases. The germline CDR1 and CDR2 sequences are SGHRS and YFSETQ. The CDR3 covers 16 residues. The V gene end was trimmed by 2 bases and the J gene end by 6 bases; junction bases not matched to a gene: 10. As DNA, the CDR3 is TGCGCCAGCAGCTTAACTAGCGGGAGCAATTCGGCCGAGCAGTACTTC. Translated, it gives CASSLTSGSNSAEQYF.

This rearrangement joins TRBV11-3 to TRBJ1-1; TRBD1 agrees at 8 bases. Trimming at V came to 5 bases and at J to 2 bases, leaving 7 bases not matched to a gene. The CDR3 contains 15 residues. CDR1 SGHNT and CDR2 YENEEA come from the germline V gene. The CDR3 spells CASSPGTGYNTEAFF. CDR3 DNA sequence: TGTGCCAGCAGCCCTGGGACAGGTTATAACACTGAAGCTTTCTTT.

The chain links TRBV30 to TRBJ2-1, with TRBD2 matching 12 bases. The CDR3 extends over 12 amino acids. Germline V gives CDR1 GTSNPN, CDR2 SVGIG (reference sequence). CDR3 residues: CAGLAGGNEQFF. The CDR3 coding sequence is TGTGCTGGGCTAGCGGGGGGGAATGAGCAGTTCTTC.

J is TRBJ2-2 and V is TRBV4-3; D possibly corresponds to TRBD2 (5 bases). The V end lost 4 bases, the J end lost 3 bases, and 9 bases lay between the germline ends. Germline loops: CDR1 LGHNA, CDR2 YSLEER. The CDR3 is 14 amino acids. CDR3 in DNA: TGCGCCAGCAGCCGCGGACTCTACACCGGGGAGCTGTTTTTT. This sequence encodes CASSRGLYTGELFF.

This sequence joins TRBV24-1 and TRBJ2-3; TRBD2 matches at 8 bases. Germline-derived CDR1 and CDR2 are KGHDR and SFDVKD. The length of the CDR3 is 16 residues. The J segment lost 3 bases and the V segment lost 3 bases, leaving 7 bases of the junction unmatched. The CDR3 loop is CATSDTRGGRTDTQYF. The CDR3 nucleotides are TGTGCCACCAGTGATACTCGGGGGGGCCGGACAGATACGCAGTATTTT.

This clone was observed once. V usage is TRBV5-6 and J usage is TRBJ1-4, with 7 bases matching TRBD1. Trimming removed 3 bases from V and 0 bases from J; junction bases left unmatched: 8. The CDR3 sequence is 17 residues long. Germline CDR1 reads SGHDT; CDR2 reads YYEEEE. Written as DNA, the CDR3 is TGTGCCAGCAGCTGGGGTACAGGGGAATCAACTAATGAAAAACTGTTTTTT. Encoded protein: CASSWGTGESTNEKLFF.

Written as DNA, the CDR3 is TGCGCCAGCAGCACGCCCGGGACAGGGTCCTACGAGCAGTACTTC. As protein: CASSTPGTGSYEQYF. The V gene is TRBV5-1, the J gene TRBJ2-7, with TRBD1 matching over 9 bases. This CDR3 has 15 amino acids. J was trimmed by 1 base and V by 4 bases; bases with no gene match: 6. The germline V gene encodes CDR1 SGHRS and CDR2 YFSETQ.

The chain links TRBV6-5 to TRBJ1-3; 7 bases fit TRBD1. V lost 9 bases to trimming and J lost 4 bases; unmatched junction nucleotides: 6. This CDR3 has 13 residues. Germline lookup yields CDR1 MNHEY and CDR2 SVGAGI. The CDR3 protein is CASRQGRGNTIYF. CDR3 nucleotides: TGTGCCAGTCGACAGGGTCGGGGAAACACCATATATTTT.

The V gene is TRBV29-1, the J gene TRBJ1-2; D remains ambiguous. This CDR3 contains 11 residues. The V and J ends lost 4 bases and 7 bases respectively, with 10 bases between them. Germline V gene data show CDR1 as SQVTM and CDR2 as ANQGSEA. The CDR3 sequence: CSVVGDTGYTF. CDR3 sequence (DNA): TGCAGCGTTGTAGGCGACACTGGCTACACCTTC.

V is TRBV18 and J is TRBJ2-5; 8 bases align to TRBD1. From germline, CDR1 is KGHSH and CDR2 LQKENI. The J segment lost 5 bases and the V segment lost 3 bases, leaving 8 bases of the junction unmatched. CDR3 length: 15 amino acids. CDR3: CASSPGDRSRETQYF. DNA of the CDR3: TGTGCCAGCTCACCCGGGGACAGGTCTAGGGAGACCCAGTACTTC.

This clone was counted once. The V gene is TRBV20-1, the J gene TRBJ1-1, with 7 bases aligning to TRBD1. Trimming removed 3 bases from V and 5 bases from J; junction bases left unmatched: 12. Germline assignment: CDR1 DFQATT and CDR2 SNEGSKA (reference sequence). This CDR3 comprises 15 residues. Written as DNA, the CDR3 is TGCAGTGCTAGTGATTCGGGCAGGGGGAGGACTGAAGCTTTCTTT. It encodes CSASDSGRGRTEAFF.

V and J are TRBV7-2 and TRBJ1-1; 9 nucleotides line up with TRBD1. V shed 7 bases and J 4 bases; nucleotides not matched to a gene: 10. Germline V CDR1 and CDR2: SGHTA, FQGNSA. The CDR3 consists of 15 residues. CDR3 DNA: TGTGCCAGCAACAGGGGGCAAGCCTTCTTCACTGAAGCTTTCTTT. Amino acid sequence: CASNRGQAFFTEAFF.